This TCR beta chain came from a study of T cell responses to AZD1222 COVID-19 vaccine. Overall study findings and caveats: Possibly, clonal diversity was underestimated; donors were largely white British and included more females. Among those given AZD1222, only 6 or 7 were seropositive at baseline.

The CDR3 has 17 amino acids. Trimming removed 1 base at V and 3 bases at J, with 18 bases between. Germline V gene data show CDR1 as MGHRA and CDR2 as YSYEKL. Generated by immunoSEQ multiplex PCR, the TCRdb table keeps only in-frame clones and is missing some. The table has some 190,000 clones, almost 90% seen once. Comment on this clone: Its antigen remains unknown.

The genes are TRBV4-1 and TRBJ1-2; maybe TRBD1 (5 bases). The TCR originated in an adult in good health. Sequences were derived from peripheral blood, sampled on day 0 of AZD1222 vaccination. The CDR3 DNA is TGCGCCAGCAGCCAAGCTACGGGGCGCAGGACGTACTATGGCTACACCTTC. It translates to CASSQATGRRTYYGYTF.